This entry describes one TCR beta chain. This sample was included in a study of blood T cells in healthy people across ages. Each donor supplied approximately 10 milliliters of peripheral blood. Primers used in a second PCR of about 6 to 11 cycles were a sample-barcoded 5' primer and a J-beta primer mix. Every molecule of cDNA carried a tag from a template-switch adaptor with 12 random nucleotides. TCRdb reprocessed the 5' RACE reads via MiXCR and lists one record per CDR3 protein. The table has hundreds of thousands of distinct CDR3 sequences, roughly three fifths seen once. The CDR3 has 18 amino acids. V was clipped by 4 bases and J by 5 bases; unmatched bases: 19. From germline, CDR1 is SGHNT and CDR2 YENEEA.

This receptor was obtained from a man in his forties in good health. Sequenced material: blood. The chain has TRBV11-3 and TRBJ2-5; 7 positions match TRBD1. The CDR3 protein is CASSSARDSGEPGETQYF. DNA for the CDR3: TGTGCCAGCAGCTCCGCGAGGGACAGTGGAGAACCAGGGGAGACCCAGTACTTC.